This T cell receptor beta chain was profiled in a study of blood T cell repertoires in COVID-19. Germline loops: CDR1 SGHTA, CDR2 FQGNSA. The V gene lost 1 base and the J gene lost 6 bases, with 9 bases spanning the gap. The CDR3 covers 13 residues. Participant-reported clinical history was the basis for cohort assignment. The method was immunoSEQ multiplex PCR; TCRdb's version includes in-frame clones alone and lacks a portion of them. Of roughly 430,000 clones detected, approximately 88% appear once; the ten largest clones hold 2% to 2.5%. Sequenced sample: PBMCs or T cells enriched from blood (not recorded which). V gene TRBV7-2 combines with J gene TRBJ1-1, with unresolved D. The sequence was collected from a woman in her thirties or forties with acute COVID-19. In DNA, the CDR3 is TGTGCCAGCAGCTTAGTCAAGAGTTCTGAAGCTTTCTTT. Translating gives CASSLVKSSEAFF.